Listed here are 13 T cell receptor beta chains from one sample, sequenced in a study of radiation and T cells in renal cell carcinoma. Sequenced by immunoSEQ multiplex PCR; TCRdb stores in-frame clones only, minus some. In the table there are some 80,000 clones, less than 90% of which are singletons. Regarding time point: blood 4 weeks post-SBRT, at nephrectomy. Sample treatment: 15 Gy SBRT to primary tumor, nephrectomy 4 weeks later. The sequencing here drew on blood, taken from a patient whose treatment included radiotherapy and nephrectomy. Receptors were obtained from a woman aged 55-75 years with renal cell carcinoma.

V is TRBV9 and J is TRBJ2-3; D is uncertain. Germline V CDR1 and CDR2: SGDLS, YYNGEE. Trimming shortened V by 2 bases and J by 0 bases, and 10 bases separated the two germline ends. The CDR3 totals 15 residues. CDR3 DNA sequence: TGTGCCAGCAGCGTTCGTACAGCTAGCACAGATACGCAGTATTTT. Translation: CASSVRTASTDTQYF. The full variable domain, with the rest looked up from reference TRBV9 and TRBJ2-3, is DSGVTQTPKHLITATGQRVTLRCSPRSGDLSVYWYQQSLDQGLQFLIQYYNGEERAKGNILERFSAQQFPDLHSELNLSSLELGDSALYFCASSVRTASTDTQYFGPGTRLTVL.

The chain links TRBV6-6 to TRBJ1-5; 10 bases are shared with TRBD1. Unmatched junction bases numbered 1, after V lost 4 bases and J lost 1 base. Germline assignment: CDR1 MNHNY and CDR2 SVGAGI (reference sequence). This CDR3 contains 15 residues. The CDR3 DNA sequence: TGTGCCAGCAGTTGGGACAGGGGAAGCAATCAGCCCCAGCATTTT. It codes for CASSWDRGSNQPQHF.

About this clone: Other DNA sequences in the sample encode the same CDR3. J is TRBJ1-5 and V is TRBV11-2; D call uncertain. CDR1 SGHAT and CDR2 FQNNGV come from the germline V gene. V lost 1 base, J lost 5 bases, and 9 bases lay in between. The CDR3 sequence is 14 residues long. The CDR3: CASSLGGGYQPQHF. Here the CDR3 DNA reads TGTGCCAGCAGCTTAGGAGGAGGTTATCAGCCCCAGCATTTT.

This clone was counted a few times. The V gene is TRBV5-1, the J gene TRBJ2-7; TRBD1 matches at 9 bases. J gave up 5 bases and V 4 bases, and 10 bases lay outside the gene matches. This CDR3 is 15 amino acids long. CDR1 is SGHRS and CDR2 is YFSETQ in the germline V gene. The CDR3 loop is CASSLWTGASNEQYF. CDR3 nucleotide sequence: TGCGCCAGCAGCCTATGGACAGGGGCGAGCAACGAGCAGTACTTC. The full variable domain, its missing parts supplied by reference TRBV5-1 and TRBJ2-7, is KAGVTQTPRYLIKTRGQQVTLSCSPISGHRSVSWYQQTPGQGLQFLFEYFSETQRNKGNFPGRFSGRQFSNSRSEMNVSTLELGDSALYLCASSLWTGASNEQYFGPGTRLTVT.

The chain uses TRBV6-1 and TRBJ2-7; unclear D gene. Trimming cost V 6 bases and J 2 bases, with 14 bases left between them. The germline V gene encodes CDR1 MNHNS and CDR2 SASEGT. CDR3 length equals 14 residues. This CDR3 reads CASRPGPAPYEQYF. In DNA form, the CDR3 reads TGTGCCAGCAGACCGGGCCCGGCACCCTACGAGCAGTACTTC.

This clone was seen only once. This chain joins TRBV5-1 and TRBJ1-1; tentative D call: TRBD1 (5 bases). The CDR3 has 14 amino acids. Germline loops: CDR1 SGHRS, CDR2 YFSETQ. With 4 bases removed from V and 1 base from J, the gap between germline ends came to 11 bases. CDR3 region: CASSVGLTNTEAFF. CDR3 nucleotide sequence: TGCGCCAGCAGCGTGGGACTTACGAACACTGAAGCTTTCTTT. The variable domain in full, completed from reference TRBV5-1 and TRBJ1-1, reads KAGVTQTPRYLIKTRGQQVTLSCSPISGHRSVSWYQQTPGQGLQFLFEYFSETQRNKGNFPGRFSGRQFSNSRSEMNVSTLELGDSALYLCASSVGLTNTEAFFGQGTRLTVV.

This clone was seen a single time. CDR3 in amino acids: CASSLEAATNEKLFF. The CDR3 bases are TGTGCCAGCAGCTTAGAGGCTGCAACTAATGAAAAACTGTTTTTT. The chain recombines TRBV11-2 with TRBJ1-4; the D is unclear. CDR3 size: 15 residues. In germline, CDR1 is SGHAT, CDR2 FQNNGV. Trimming took off 0 bases at V and 0 bases at J, with 5 bases between the two ends.

The rearrangement uses TRBV6-1 and TRBJ2-7; D remains unclear. The CDR3 runs to 15 residues. CDR1 and CDR2 (germline): MNHNS, SASEGT. V lost 4 bases, J lost 0 bases, and 13 bases lay in between. The CDR3 sequence is CASSGRPLSSYEQYF. For the CDR3, the DNA is TGTGCCAGCAGTGGCAGGCCACTGAGCTCCTACGAGCAGTACTTC.

The chain carries TRBV5-4 and TRBJ2-5, with a weak D call TRBD1 (6 bases). This CDR3 is 14 amino acids long. The V and J ends lost 4 bases and 5 bases respectively, with 15 bases between them. Germline CDR1 and CDR2: SGHNT and YYREEE (reference sequence). The CDR3, as DNA: TGTGCCAGCAGCGTCGCAGGGGTGCAGGAGACCCAGTACTTC. This translates into CASSVAGVQETQYF.

This rearrangement joins TRBV27 to TRBJ2-3; 13 nucleotides align to TRBD2. CDR3 size: 16 residues. Germline V gene data show CDR1 as MNHEY and CDR2 as SMNVEV (reference sequence). V was clipped by 3 bases and J by 4 bases; unmatched bases: 4. CDR3 sequence: CASSFLLAGGADTQYF. CDR3 nucleotide sequence: TGTGCCAGCAGTTTCCTACTAGCGGGGGGGGCAGATACGCAGTATTTT.

The chain is built from TRBV14 and TRBJ1-2; 7 bases fit TRBD1. The germline gives CDR1 SGHDN, CDR2 FVKESK. Trimming took 1 base from V and 1 from J; bases not matched to a gene: 6. The CDR3 is made up of 16 amino acids. This CDR3 is CASSQVRGPGNYGYTF. In DNA form, the CDR3 reads TGTGCCAGCAGCCAAGTAAGGGGGCCGGGTAACTATGGCTACACCTTC.

The chain joins TRBV2 to TRBJ1-2; D remains unclear. This CDR3 has 13 residues. Per germline, CDR1 SNHLY and CDR2 FYNNEI. Trimming left V 7 bases short and J 7 bases short, with 16 bases between. The CDR3 DNA reads as TGTGCCAGCACCTCGTCATACGCGGGTGGCTACACCTTC. Amino acid sequence: CASTSSYAGGYTF.

About this clone itself: The same CDR3 can be traced to other DNA sequences in this sample. V gene TRBV19 combines with J gene TRBJ2-5; D gene ambiguous. V shed 4 bases and J shed 1 base, with 4 bases lying between them. The CDR3 runs to 12 residues. Germline CDR1 LNHDA, CDR2 SQIVND (reference sequence). In DNA form, the CDR3 reads TGTGCCAGTAGTAGCCGCCAAGAGACCCAGTACTTC. Translating gives CASSSRQETQYF. The full variable domain, completed using reference TRBV19 and TRBJ2-5, is DGGITQSPKYLFRKEGQNVTLSCEQNLNHDAMYWYRQDPGQGLRLIYYSQIVNDFQKGDIAEGYSVSREKKESFPLTVTSAQKNPTAFYLCASSSRQETQYFGPGTRLLVL.